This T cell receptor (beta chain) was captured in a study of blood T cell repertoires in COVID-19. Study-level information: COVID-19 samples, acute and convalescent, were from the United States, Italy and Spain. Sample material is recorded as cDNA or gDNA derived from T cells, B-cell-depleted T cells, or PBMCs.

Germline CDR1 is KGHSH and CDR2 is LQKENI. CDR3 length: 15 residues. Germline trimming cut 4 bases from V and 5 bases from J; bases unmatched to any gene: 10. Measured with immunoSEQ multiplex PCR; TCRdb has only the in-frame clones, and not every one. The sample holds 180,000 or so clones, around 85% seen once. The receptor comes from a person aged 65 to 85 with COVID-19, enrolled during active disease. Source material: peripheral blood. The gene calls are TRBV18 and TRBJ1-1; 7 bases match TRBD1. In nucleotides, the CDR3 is TGTGCCAGCTCACGAGGACAGGCTGGAGGAACTGAAGCTTTCTTT. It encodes CASSRGQAGGTEAFF. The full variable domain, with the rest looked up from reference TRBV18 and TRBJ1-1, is NAGVMQNPRHLVRRRGQEARLRCSPMKGHSHVYWYRQLPEEGLKFMVYLQKENIIDESGMPKERFSAEFPKEGPSILRIQQVVRGDSAAYFCASSRGQAGGTEAFFGQGTRLTVV.